This T cell receptor beta chain was sequenced during a study of T-cell memory formation after mild COVID-19. V lost 3 bases, J lost 2 bases, and 3 bases stayed unmatched. The CDR3 extends over 14 amino acids. Per germline, CDR1 DFQATT and CDR2 SNEGSKA (reference sequence). This clonotype was counted only a few times. TCRdb recomputed calls from the 5' RACE reads with MiXCR, one row per CDR3 protein. Of fewer than 450,000 distinct CDR3 sequences listed, 20% to 30% were seen once; the top ten hold roughly 9.7%. The receptor's source is an adult woman who had mild COVID-19 (a few samples of this study predate the infection). Cell type and time point are not known. V and J are TRBV20-1 and TRBJ2-3, with 9 bases identical to TRBD2. Material for sequencing was PBMCs or a T cell subset sorted from them (not recorded which). The DNA of the CDR3 is TGCAGTGCTAGTAGCGGGAGTCTCACAGATACGCAGTATTTT. It specifies CSASSGSLTDTQYF.